Shown below are 23 T cell receptor beta chains from a single sample sequenced in a study of cytomegalovirus exposure and HLA in healthy donors. Assay: immunoSEQ multiplex PCR; the TCRdb copy retains only in-frame clones and omits some. The sample consists of about 130,000 clones, roughly 95% of them appearing once. Sequenced: PBMCs. Receptors originate from a man younger than 35 in good health and CMV-seronegative.

Written as DNA, the CDR3 is TGTGCCAGCAGCGTAGCTGGCGGAGGGAGATACACTGAAGCTTTCTTT. Its protein product is CASSVAGGGRYTEAFF. J is TRBJ1-1 and V is TRBV9, with no clear D. Germline CDR1 reads SGDLS; CDR2 reads YYNGEE. The CDR3 runs to 16 residues. Trimming removed 0 bases from V and 3 bases from J, with 15 bases in between.

CDR3 in DNA: TGTGCCAGCCCCCCATCCCGACAGGGGGCTACGCAGTATTTT. Its protein is CASPPSRQGATQYF. The rearrangement joins TRBV28 to TRBJ2-3; TRBD1 matches 10 bases. The CDR3 length is 14 residues. V was clipped by 8 bases and J by 8 bases; unmatched bases: 10. The germline gives CDR1 MDHEN, CDR2 SYDVKM.

CDR3 nucleotides: TGTGCCAGCAGCTTTTCCCCGGGACAGGGGGATCAGCCCCAGCATTTT. This codes for CASSFSPGQGDQPQHF. The rearrangement joins TRBV7-9 to TRBJ1-5; TRBD1 matches 11 bases. CDR3 length: 16 amino acids. Germline CDR1 and CDR2: SEHNR and FQNEAQ (reference sequence). Trimming at V came to 3 bases and at J to 5 bases, leaving 6 bases not matched to a gene.

The chain employs TRBV28 and TRBJ1-5; 8 nucleotides match TRBD1. V dropped 3 bases and J dropped 5; count of bases not matched to a gene: 6. The CDR3 runs to 15 residues. CDR1 and CDR2 from the germline V gene are MDHEN and SYDVKM. For the CDR3, the DNA is TGTGCCAGCAGTTTCAGGACAGGGAGGTATCAGCCCCAGCATTTT. Its protein product is CASSFRTGRYQPQHF.

This chain uses TRBV11-3 with TRBJ1-1; 9 nucleotides line up with TRBD1. The J segment lost 0 bases and the V segment lost 4 bases, leaving 3 bases of the junction unmatched. In germline, CDR1 is SGHNT, CDR2 YENEEA. The CDR3 runs 15 residues. The CDR3 nucleotides are TGTGCCAGCAGCTGGGACAGGGCCGTGAACACTGAAGCTTTCTTT. As protein: CASSWDRAVNTEAFF.

V usage is TRBV6-5 and J usage is TRBJ2-5, with 8 bases identical to TRBD1. CDR1 MNHEY and CDR2 SVGAGI come from the germline V gene. This CDR3 is built from 14 residues. With V trimmed by 6 bases and J by 3 bases, 6 bases remained unmatched. Written as DNA, the CDR3 is TGTGCCAGCAGCAACGACAGGGGTGAAGAGACCCAGTACTTC. It yields the protein CASSNDRGEETQYF.

This clone occurred once. The V and J genes are TRBV28 and TRBJ2-1; TRBD2 matches at 8 bases. The J segment lost 0 bases and the V segment lost 4 bases, leaving 5 bases of the junction unmatched. Germline loops: CDR1 MDHEN, CDR2 SYDVKM. There are 16 residues in the CDR3. CDR3 loop: CASSWGLVNSYNEQFF. In DNA, the CDR3 is TGTGCCAGCAGTTGGGGACTAGTGAACTCCTACAATGAGCAGTTCTTC.

The chain is built from TRBV5-1 and TRBJ2-7; unclear D gene. The CDR3 runs to 14 residues. The ends were cut back, 5 bases at V and 1 base at J, with 13 bases in the middle. The germline V gene has CDR1 SGHRS and CDR2 YFSETQ. The CDR3 spells CASRTSADSYEQYF. DNA for the CDR3: TGCGCCAGCAGGACTTCTGCAGATTCCTACGAGCAGTACTTC. The full variable domain, rest sourced from reference TRBV5-1 and TRBJ2-7, is KAGVTQTPRYLIKTRGQQVTLSCSPISGHRSVSWYQQTPGQGLQFLFEYFSETQRNKGNFPGRFSGRQFSNSRSEMNVSTLELGDSALYLCASRTSADSYEQYFGPGTRLTVT.

V and J are TRBV28 and TRBJ1-2; D is unclear. The CDR3 has 12 amino acids. In germline, CDR1 is MDHEN, CDR2 SYDVKM. V gave up 3 bases and J gave up 7 bases, with 9 bases separating them. The CDR3 loop is CASSFDPGGYTF. The CDR3 coding sequence is TGTGCCAGCAGTTTCGACCCAGGTGGCTACACCTTC.

This chain connects TRBV6-5 to TRBJ2-2, with a possible D match to TRBD1 (6 bases). V was cut by 8 bases and J by 4 bases, with 8 bases left in between. This CDR3 is 12 amino acids long. Germline V gene sequence: CDR1 MNHEY, CDR2 SVGAGI. As DNA, the CDR3 is TGTGCCAGCCGAGGGGGCACCGGGGAGCTGTTTTTT. Translating it yields CASRGGTGELFF.

The rearrangement links TRBV18 to TRBJ2-3; 8 bases line up with TRBD2. The V gene end was trimmed by 4 bases and the J gene end by 1 base; junction bases not matched to a gene: 7. CDR3 length: 16 residues. CDR1 KGHSH and CDR2 LQKENI come from the germline V gene. The DNA of the CDR3 is TGTGCCAGCTCACTTTCGGGAGGGCGCGGCACAGATACGCAGTATTTT. Translating it yields CASSLSGGRGTDTQYF.

Comments on this clone: Other DNA sequences in the sample encode the same CDR3. The chain combines TRBV7-2 with TRBJ2-7, with TRBD1 matching 7 bases. Germline CDR1 reads SGHTA; CDR2 reads FQGNSA. CDR3 size: 12 residues. V gave up 5 bases and J gave up 4 bases; unmatched junction bases: 2. The CDR3 protein is CASSQTGYEQYF. CDR3 DNA: TGTGCCAGCAGCCAGACAGGGTACGAGCAGTACTTC. The full variable domain, its missing parts supplied by reference TRBV7-2 and TRBJ2-7, is GAGVSQSPSNKVTEKGKDVELRCDPISGHTALYWYRQSLGQGLEFLIYFQGNSAPDKSGLPSDRFSAERTGGSVSTLTIQRTQQEDSAVYLCASSQTGYEQYFGPGTRLTVT.

This chain links TRBV6-5 with TRBJ2-1; 7 nucleotides agree with TRBD2. J was trimmed by 4 bases and V by 5 bases; bases with no gene match: 8. This CDR3 comprises 15 residues. Germline V CDR1 and CDR2: MNHEY, SVGAGI. CDR3 loop: CASSPAGLHYNEQFF. CDR3 coding DNA: TGTGCCAGCAGTCCTGCGGGACTACATTACAATGAGCAGTTCTTC.

The V call is TRBV5-1, the J call TRBJ2-2; 9 positions match TRBD2. The CDR3 has 16 residues. V lost 4 bases, J lost 6 bases, and 10 bases stayed unmatched. Germline CDR1 is SGHRS and CDR2 is YFSETQ. CDR3 loop: CASSIGAGGHAGELFF. The CDR3 nucleotides are TGCGCCAGCAGCATAGGAGCGGGAGGCCACGCCGGGGAGCTGTTTTTT. The full variable domain, with the rest looked up from reference TRBV5-1 and TRBJ2-2, is KAGVTQTPRYLIKTRGQQVTLSCSPISGHRSVSWYQQTPGQGLQFLFEYFSETQRNKGNFPGRFSGRQFSNSRSEMNVSTLELGDSALYLCASSIGAGGHAGELFFGEGSRLTVL.

The rearrangement joins TRBV18 to TRBJ1-1; the D is unclear. CDR1 and CDR2 (germline): KGHSH, LQKENI. This CDR3 is built from 12 residues. Trimming left V 3 bases short and J 3 bases short, with 5 bases between. CDR3 nucleotide sequence: TGTGCCAGCTCACCCCTCGACACTGAAGCTTTCTTT. It encodes CASSPLDTEAFF.

The chain joins TRBV5-4 to TRBJ1-2; no firm D call. Germline assignment: CDR1 SGHNT and CDR2 YYREEE (reference sequence). V dropped 4 bases and J dropped 3 bases, with 10 bases sitting between them. CDR3 size: 13 residues. CDR3: CASSARVDYGYTF. The CDR3 coding sequence is TGTGCCAGCAGCGCGAGGGTGGACTATGGCTACACCTTC.

The table lists this clone with a count of one. The chain combines TRBV6-5 with TRBJ2-1; 9 nucleotides agree with TRBD1. V gave up 2 bases and J gave up 0 bases; unmatched junction bases: 2. The V gene's germline CDR1 is MNHEY and CDR2 SVGAGI. The CDR3 length is 16 residues. This CDR3 reads CASSYGDRVSYNEQFF. The CDR3 DNA follows: TGTGCCAGCAGTTACGGGGACAGGGTCTCCTACAATGAGCAGTTCTTC.

The gene calls are TRBV30 and TRBJ1-1; tentative D call: TRBD1 (6 bases). The CDR3 is 14 amino acids. V shed 6 bases and J shed 4 bases, with 18 bases lying between them. The germline gives CDR1 GTSNPN, CDR2 SVGIG (reference sequence). The CDR3 nucleotides are TGTGCCTGTCAACCTTTGGGGGCAGGCACTGAAGCTTTCTTT. Protein product: CACQPLGAGTEAFF. Together with reference TRBV30 and TRBJ1-1, the CDR3 gives the full variable domain: SQTIHQWPATLVQPVGSPLSLECTVEGTSNPNLYWYRQAAGRGLQLLFYSVGIGQISSEVPQNLSASRPQDRQFILSSKKLLLSDSGFYLCACQPLGAGTEAFFGQGTRLTVV.

The rearrangement links TRBV11-3 to TRBJ1-4, with D unclear. Trimming removed 4 bases at V and 2 bases at J, with 14 bases between. CDR3 length equals 16 residues. The germline CDR1 and CDR2 sequences are SGHNT and YENEEA. The CDR3 region is CASSSGLLGTNEKLFF. Written as DNA, the CDR3 is TGTGCCAGCAGCTCTGGACTTTTAGGGACTAATGAAAAACTGTTTTTT.

The chain is built from TRBV27 and TRBJ2-1; 10 bases fit TRBD2. The CDR3 spans 15 residues. Germline CDR1 and CDR2: MNHEY and SMNVEV (reference sequence). The V gene end was trimmed by 6 bases and the J gene end by 1 base; junction bases not matched to a gene: 3. CDR3 DNA: TGTGCCAGCAGCCCGGGACTAGCGTCCTACAATGAGCAGTTCTTC. This sequence encodes CASSPGLASYNEQFF.

The chain carries TRBV18 and TRBJ2-2; D not resolved. V lost 4 bases and J lost 8, with 8 bases in between. Germline-derived CDR1 and CDR2 are KGHSH and LQKENI. This CDR3 comprises 12 residues. This CDR3 reads CASSLARGELFF. The CDR3 nucleotides read TGTGCCAGCTCACTGGCTAGAGGGGAGCTGTTTTTT.

The chain uses TRBV13 and TRBJ2-3, with D possibly TRBD2 on 5 matching bases. Deletions cut 5 bases from V and 1 base from J, with 13 bases between. Germline assignment: CDR1 PRHDT and CDR2 FYEKMQ (reference sequence). The CDR3 is 15 amino acids. The CDR3 here is CASSLTPGGTDTQYF. The CDR3 bases are TGTGCCAGCAGCCTAACCCCCGGGGGCACAGATACGCAGTATTTT.

V gene TRBV6-5 combines with J gene TRBJ2-1, with D tentatively TRBD2 (5 bases). V dropped 6 bases and J dropped 10 bases, with 13 bases sitting between them. CDR3 length equals 12 residues. The germline V gene has CDR1 MNHEY and CDR2 SVGAGI. DNA of the CDR3: TGTGCCAGCAGCTCGGGGAGTCAGGAGCAGTTCTTC. As protein: CASSSGSQEQFF.